This TCR beta chain was documented in a study of blood T cell repertoires in COVID-19. This CDR3 contains 17 residues. Germline CDR1 SGDLS, CDR2 YYNGEE. The V and J ends lost 1 base and 8 bases respectively, with 21 bases between them. Authors' processing steps: Amplification from reference gene primers served as the basis for estimated nucleated cell counts. The data were produced by immunoSEQ multiplex PCR, yet TCRdb's version contains in-frame clones alone and is incomplete. From that table come the V and J calls and clone size; the DNA was used to work out D and trimming. The profile covers approximately 97,000 clones, with about four fifths appearing a single time and roughly 4.1% taken by the ten largest.

The chain uses TRBV9 and TRBJ1-4, with a possible D match to TRBD1 (5 bases). The sequence was collected from a human donor in a cohort sampled during active COVID-19. The specimen was peripheral blood. This CDR3 is CASSVKTAEGVEEKLFF. CDR3 DNA sequence: TGTGCCAGCAGCGTAAAAACGGCCGAAGGGGTAGAGGAAAAACTGTTTTTT.